This T cell receptor (beta chain) was retrieved from a study of radiotherapy plus CTLA-4 blockade in lung cancer. Profiled with immunoSEQ multiplex PCR; TCRdb holds only in-frame clones, not every one. The sample has roughly 54,000 clones; around four fifths are singletons. Germline CDR1 LGHNA, CDR2 YNFKEQ. CDR3 length: 12 amino acids. Deletions cut 1 base from V and 7 bases from J, with 7 bases between. This sequence originates from a human donor with non-small cell lung cancer who had a partial response to radiotherapy plus ipilimumab. Sequences were derived from peripheral blood, sampled from a patient treated with radiotherapy plus ipilimumab. V usage is TRBV4-2 and J usage is TRBJ1-1; D unclear. The chain's CDR3 is CASSQVRGEAFF. The CDR3 DNA reads TGTGCCAGCAGCCAAGTGCGTGGTGAAGCTTTCTTT.